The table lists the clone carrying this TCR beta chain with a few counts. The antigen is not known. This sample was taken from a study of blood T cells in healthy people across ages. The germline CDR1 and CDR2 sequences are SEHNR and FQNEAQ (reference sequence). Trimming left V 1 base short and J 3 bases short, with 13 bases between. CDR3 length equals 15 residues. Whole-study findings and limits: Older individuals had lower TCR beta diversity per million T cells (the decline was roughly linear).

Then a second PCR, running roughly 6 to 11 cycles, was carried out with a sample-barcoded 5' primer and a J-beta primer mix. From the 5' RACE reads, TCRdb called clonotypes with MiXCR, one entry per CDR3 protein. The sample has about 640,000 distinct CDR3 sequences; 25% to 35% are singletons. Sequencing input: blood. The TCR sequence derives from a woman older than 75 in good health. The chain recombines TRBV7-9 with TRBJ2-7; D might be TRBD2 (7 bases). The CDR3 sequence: CASSLEGGGLYEQYF. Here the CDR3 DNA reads TGTGCCAGCAGCTTAGAGGGGGGGGGCCTCTACGAGCAGTACTTC.